The 15 T cell receptor beta chains given below trace back to one sample, sequenced in a study of T cell changes during pregnancy in multiple sclerosis. This table comes from immunoSEQ multiplex PCR, and its TCRdb copy is limited to in-frame clones, with some not included. The repertoire consists of tens of thousands of clones, with 80% to 90% occurring once and the leading ten covering 6% to 8%. The specimen comprised CD8+ T cells from peripheral blood mononuclear cells, sampled in the second trimester of pregnancy. These receptor sequences come from a female donor with multiple sclerosis, enrolled in a pregnancy study.

In this sample, this clone turned up a few times. The sample contains more than one DNA sequence encoding this CDR3. The chain uses TRBV6-1 and TRBJ2-3; 7 positions agree with TRBD2. This CDR3 region has 14 residues. The junction had 1 base not matched to a gene; V was cut back by 3 bases and J by 1 base. CDR1 and CDR2 from the germline V gene are MNHNS and SASEGT. The CDR3: CASSEAGGTDTQYF. In nucleotides, the CDR3 is TGTGCCAGCAGTGAGGCGGGGGGCACAGATACGCAGTATTTT.

The chain carries TRBV4-1 and TRBJ1-1; unclear D gene. With 0 bases removed from V and 5 bases from J, the gap between germline ends came to 16 bases. The germline CDR1 and CDR2 sequences are MGHRA and YSYEKL. This CDR3 region has 16 residues. The CDR3 loop is CASSQDLSLGVTEAFF. CDR3 DNA: TGCGCCAGCAGCCAAGATTTATCGTTGGGAGTGACTGAAGCTTTCTTT.

This clone was observed a few times. This sequence joins TRBV30 and TRBJ1-5; D is perhaps TRBD1 (5 bases). V shed 5 bases and J shed 6 bases, with 14 bases lying between them. Germline V gene data show CDR1 as GTSNPN and CDR2 as SVGIG (reference sequence). The CDR3 runs to 13 residues. CDR3 coding DNA: TGTGCCTGGGCATGGGGGGTAGGTCAGCCCCAGCATTTT. It encodes CAWAWGVGQPQHF.

The chain recombines TRBV11-2 with TRBJ2-7, with 8 bases aligning to TRBD2. The CDR3 sequence is 14 residues long. Germline trimming cut 5 bases from V and 5 bases from J; bases unmatched to any gene: 8. Germline V lookup: CDR1 SGHAT, CDR2 FQNNGV. The CDR3 here is CASSPPGLGDEQYF. The DNA of the CDR3 is TGTGCCAGCAGCCCGCCGGGACTAGGGGACGAGCAGTACTTC. The full variable domain, with the rest looked up from reference TRBV11-2 and TRBJ2-7, is EAGVAQSPRYKIIEKRQSVAFWCNPISGHATLYWYQQILGQGPKLLIQFQNNGVVDDSQLPKDRFSAERLKGVDSTLKIQPAKLEDSAVYLCASSPPGLGDEQYFGPGTRLTVT.

This rearrangement joins TRBV9 to TRBJ2-1, with D possibly matching TRBD1 (6 bases). The ends were cut back, 6 bases at V and 5 bases at J, with 15 bases in the middle. Germline CDR1 and CDR2: SGDLS and YYNGEE. This CDR3 contains 14 residues. The CDR3 bases are TGTGCCAGCAACCTGGGGGCCGAACACAATGAGCAGTTCTTC. This translates into CASNLGAEHNEQFF.

The J gene is TRBJ2-1, the V gene TRBV27; 13 bases are a match to TRBD2. In germline, CDR1 is MNHEY, CDR2 SMNVEV (reference sequence). V lost 3 bases to trimming and J lost 8 bases; unmatched junction nucleotides: 7. CDR3 length: 16 residues. The CDR3 sequence is CASSFQLAGGPDEQFF. Here the CDR3 DNA reads TGTGCCAGCAGTTTCCAACTAGCGGGAGGGCCTGATGAGCAGTTCTTC.

J is TRBJ2-7 and V is TRBV19, with TRBD1 matching 7 bases. Germline-derived CDR1 and CDR2 are LNHDA and SQIVND (reference sequence). Germline trimming cut 3 bases from V and 3 bases from J; bases unmatched to any gene: 5. This CDR3 region has 14 residues. CDR3 coding DNA: TGTGCCAGTAGTATCGACAGGGTCGACTACGAGCAGTACTTC. This translates into CASSIDRVDYEQYF.

Here the CDR3 reads CASSQTTGQGDEAFF. CDR3 nucleotide sequence: TGCGCCAGCAGCCAAACAACCGGACAGGGGGACGAAGCTTTCTTT. This chain uses TRBV5-1 with TRBJ1-1; 10 bases are shared with TRBD1. Germline values: CDR1 SGHRS, CDR2 YFSETQ. The CDR3 extends over 15 amino acids. The V gene end was trimmed by 4 bases and the J gene end by 8 bases; junction bases not matched to a gene: 11.

This clone has a handful of counts. The chain joins TRBV28 to TRBJ1-1, with D possibly TRBD1 on 5 matching bases. The germline gives CDR1 MDHEN, CDR2 SYDVKM. This CDR3 spans 13 amino acids. Trimming shortened V by 3 bases and J by 5 bases, and 10 bases separated the two germline ends. As DNA, the CDR3 is TGTGCCAGCAGTTTGAGCGGGGGAACTGAAGCTTTCTTT. Protein product: CASSLSGGTEAFF.

The CDR3 sequence is CASSLTGLYTEAFF. CDR3 in DNA: TGTGCCAGCAGCTTAACAGGGTTGTACACTGAAGCTTTCTTT. The V and J genes are TRBV7-9 and TRBJ1-1, with D possibly being TRBD1 (6 bases). The V end lost 2 bases, the J end lost 3 bases, and 10 bases lay between the germline ends. Germline CDR1 SEHNR, CDR2 FQNEAQ (reference sequence). The CDR3 runs to 14 residues.

The V and J genes are TRBV9 and TRBJ2-1; 8 bases fit TRBD2. The junction had 6 bases not matched to a gene; V was cut back by 3 bases and J by 7 bases. Germline V gene data show CDR1 as SGDLS and CDR2 as YYNGEE. The CDR3 consists of 14 residues. This CDR3 reads CASSDRGGLNEQFF. As DNA, the CDR3 is TGTGCCAGCAGCGACCGGGGGGGCCTGAATGAGCAGTTCTTC.

The CDR3 coding sequence is TGTGCCAGTAGTATAGCAGGGGGCGCCGAGACCCAGTACTTC. This codes for CASSIAGGAETQYF. The chain has TRBV19 and TRBJ2-5, with 8 bases that match TRBD1. This CDR3 contains 14 residues. V trimming: 1 base; J trimming: 5 bases; junction bases outside the gene matches: 3. Germline-derived CDR1 and CDR2 are LNHDA and SQIVND (reference sequence).

This chain uses TRBV7-6 with TRBJ2-7; TRBD1 aligns across 8 bases. The V segment lost 3 bases and the J segment 4 bases; nucleotides outside the gene matches: 5. Germline V gene data show CDR1 as SGHVS and CDR2 as FNYEAQ. The CDR3 runs 14 residues. For the CDR3, the DNA is TGTGCCAGCAGCTTCGGGGACAGGAGTTACGAGCAGTACTTC. Amino acid sequence: CASSFGDRSYEQYF.

The chain recombines TRBV27 with TRBJ2-4; 9 bases map to TRBD1. Trimming took 10 bases from V and 7 from J; bases not matched to a gene: 11. The CDR3 consists of 14 residues. Germline CDR1 and CDR2: MNHEY and SMNVEV (reference sequence). The CDR3 DNA sequence: TGTGCCACCGCAGACAGGGGGGTGTATAACATTCAGTACTTC. Its translation: CATADRGVYNIQYF.

This chain links TRBV11-2 with TRBJ1-1, with D possibly matching TRBD1 (5 bases). The germline V gene encodes CDR1 SGHAT and CDR2 FQNNGV. The CDR3 runs to 17 residues. Trimming left V 0 bases short and J 1 base short, with 15 bases between. CDR3 loop: CASSLDQAGFGNTEAFF. The CDR3 DNA sequence: TGTGCCAGCAGCTTAGATCAGGCAGGGTTCGGGAACACTGAAGCTTTCTTT.